This T cell receptor beta chain came from a study of vaccination and CD4 T cells after COVID-19. Whole-study context: Two of the convalescents were Hispanic, and convalescents were six males and four females. Every participant had a vaccine, which was either BNT162b2 or mRNA-1273, given in two doses.

TCRdb used MiXCR to reprocess the PCR reads, holding one entry per CDR3 protein. The sample has some 20,000 distinct CDR3 sequences, around three fifths seen once. The CDR3 runs 14 residues. V gave up 8 bases and J gave up 5 bases; unmatched junction bases: 9. Germline assignment: CDR1 SEHNR and CDR2 FQNEAQ (reference sequence). This sample comprised CD4+ T cells from blood, obtained after SARS-CoV-2 vaccination. The rearrangement uses TRBV7-9 and TRBJ2-3; 8 nucleotides align to TRBD2. The TCR comes from a human donor who had recovered from COVID-19. CDR3 in amino acids: CASHAGGGGDTQYF. The CDR3 bases are TGTGCCAGCCACGCGGGAGGAGGGGGAGATACGCAGTATTTT.